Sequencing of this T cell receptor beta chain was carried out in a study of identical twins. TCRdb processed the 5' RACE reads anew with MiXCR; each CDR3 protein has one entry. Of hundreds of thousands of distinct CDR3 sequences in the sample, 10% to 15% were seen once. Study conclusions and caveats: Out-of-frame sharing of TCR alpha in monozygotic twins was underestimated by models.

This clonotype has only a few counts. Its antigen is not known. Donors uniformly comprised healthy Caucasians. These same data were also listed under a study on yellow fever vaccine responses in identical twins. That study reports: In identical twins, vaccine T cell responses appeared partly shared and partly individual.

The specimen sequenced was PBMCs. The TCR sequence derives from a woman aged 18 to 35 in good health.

CDR3 nucleotide sequence: TGCGCCAGCAGCGGAGGGACCTTCCAGGGTACGCAGTATTTT. Amino acids: CASSGGTFQGTQYF. V and J are TRBV5-1 and TRBJ2-3; tentatively, D is TRBD2 (6 bases). Between the trimmed V and J ends, which lost 4 bases and 8 bases, there was a span of 17 bases. CDR1 is SGHRS and CDR2 is YFSETQ in the germline V gene. The CDR3 extends over 14 amino acids.